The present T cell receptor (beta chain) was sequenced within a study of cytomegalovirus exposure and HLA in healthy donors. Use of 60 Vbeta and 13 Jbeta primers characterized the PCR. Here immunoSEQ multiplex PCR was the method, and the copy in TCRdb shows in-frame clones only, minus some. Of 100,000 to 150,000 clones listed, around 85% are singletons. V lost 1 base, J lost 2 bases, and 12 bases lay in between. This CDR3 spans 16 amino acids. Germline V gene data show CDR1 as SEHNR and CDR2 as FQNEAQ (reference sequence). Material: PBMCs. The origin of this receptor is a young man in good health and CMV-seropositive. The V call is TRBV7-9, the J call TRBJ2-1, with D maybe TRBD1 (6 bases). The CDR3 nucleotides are TGTGCCAGCAGCTTAGATCCCGGGACACCCTACAATGAGCAGTTCTTC. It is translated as CASSLDPGTPYNEQFF.